A single T cell receptor (beta chain) is shown here with its context. Its antigen is not known. Some clones are missing from TCRdb's copy, which holds only in-frame ones; the method was immunoSEQ multiplex PCR. The top ten hold approximately 8% of the sample, which has 100,000 to 120,000 clones, just under 95% seen once. The V end was cut by 1 base, the J end by 6 bases, with 13 bases between. CDR1 is SEHNR, CDR2 FQNEAQ, per germline (reference sequence). This CDR3 comprises 15 residues. This specimen comes from a study of T cell responses to AZD1222 COVID-19 vaccine. Study observations and caveats: Spike-specific TCR breadth and depth were elevated following two AZD1222 doses. Nearly half of unique spike-specific TCRs reportedly avoided B.1.351 and B.1.1.7 mutated regions.

The genes are TRBV7-9 and TRBJ2-1; D unclear. This TCR came from an adult in good health. The sequenced sample was peripheral blood, obtained on day 0 of AZD1222 vaccination. CDR3 coding DNA: TGTGCCAGCAGCTTAGGAGTTCGGATTATCAATGAGCAGTTCTTC. Translation gives CASSLGVRIINEQFF. The full variable domain, its missing parts supplied by reference TRBV7-9 and TRBJ2-1, is DTGVSQNPRHKITKRGQNVTFRCDPISEHNRLYWYRQTLGQGPEFLTYFQNEAQLEKSRLLSDRFSAERPKGSFSTLEIQRTEQGDSAMYLCASSLGVRIINEQFFGPGTRLTVL.